Each of the 6 T cell receptor beta chains below was sequenced from the same sample in a study of cytomegalovirus exposure and HLA in healthy donors. Primers included in the PCR were 60 Vbeta and 13 Jbeta primers. Using immunoSEQ multiplex PCR, the repertoire was profiled, and TCRdb retains in-frame clones only, with some absent. The table records some 150,000 clones, approximately 80% of them present only once. What was sequenced was PBMCs. Receptor source: a woman aged 35 to 49 in good health and CMV-seropositive.

The V call is TRBV7-9, the J call TRBJ1-5, with TRBD1 matching 10 bases. With 5 bases clipped from V and 3 bases from J, the junction kept 7 bases outside the gene matches. The CDR3 has 16 residues. Germline V gene sequence: CDR1 SEHNR, CDR2 FQNEAQ (reference sequence). The CDR3 coding sequence is TGTGCCAGCAGCCTAGGGGACAGGGGTAACAATCAGCCCCAGCATTTT. This encodes CASSLGDRGNNQPQHF.

J is TRBJ2-7 and V is TRBV25-1, with 9 bases identical to TRBD1. CDR3 length: 17 residues. The germline V gene encodes CDR1 MGHDK and CDR2 SYGVNS. Losses at the gene ends were 2 bases for V and 3 bases for J; bases not matched to a gene: 11. CDR3 nucleotide sequence: TGTGCCAGCAGTGAACCGGACTCGACAGGGGGGAGCTACGAGCAGTACTTC. It translates to CASSEPDSTGGSYEQYF.

The chain has TRBV10-3 and TRBJ2-7, with 7 bases lining up with TRBD2. Germline CDR1 is ENHRY and CDR2 is SYGVKD. There are 16 residues in the CDR3. Trimming removed 2 bases from V and 2 bases from J; junction bases left unmatched: 9. CDR3 residues: CAISERGLPGPYEQYF. The CDR3 nucleotides are TGTGCCATCAGTGAGCGGGGACTACCGGGGCCCTACGAGCAGTACTTC.

The rearrangement joins TRBV23-1 to TRBJ2-7; D is unresolved. TRBV23-1 is an ORF; its function is uncertain. This CDR3 is built from 16 residues. V was clipped by 0 bases and J by 1 base, with 13 bases between them. CDR3 nucleotide sequence: TGCGCCAGCAGTCAATCTTGCGATTCGATTTCCTACGAGCAGTACTTC. Its protein is CASSQSCDSISYEQYF.

This clone was seen a handful of times. The chain recombines TRBV5-1 with TRBJ2-3; tentative D call: TRBD1 (5 bases). V was cut by 5 bases and J by 3 bases, with 13 bases left in between. The CDR3 totals 14 residues. Germline assignment: CDR1 SGHRS and CDR2 YFSETQ. The chain's CDR3 is CASRLQGVTDTQYF. The CDR3 bases are TGCGCCAGCAGACTGCAGGGCGTGACAGATACGCAGTATTTT. Complete variable domain (other parts from reference TRBV5-1 and TRBJ2-3): KAGVTQTPRYLIKTRGQQVTLSCSPISGHRSVSWYQQTPGQGLQFLFEYFSETQRNKGNFPGRFSGRQFSNSRSEMNVSTLELGDSALYLCASRLQGVTDTQYFGPGTRLTVL.

A few counts support this clone. The rearrangement joins TRBV7-9 to TRBJ2-7, with 9 nucleotides matching TRBD1. CDR3 length: 16 amino acids. The trim removed 6 bases at V and 5 bases at J, leaving 14 bases unmatched. The germline gives CDR1 SEHNR, CDR2 FQNEAQ (reference sequence). CDR3 sequence (DNA): TGTGCCAGCAGACCCAACCTGGGACAGGGCATCCACGAGCAGTACTTC. As protein: CASRPNLGQGIHEQYF.